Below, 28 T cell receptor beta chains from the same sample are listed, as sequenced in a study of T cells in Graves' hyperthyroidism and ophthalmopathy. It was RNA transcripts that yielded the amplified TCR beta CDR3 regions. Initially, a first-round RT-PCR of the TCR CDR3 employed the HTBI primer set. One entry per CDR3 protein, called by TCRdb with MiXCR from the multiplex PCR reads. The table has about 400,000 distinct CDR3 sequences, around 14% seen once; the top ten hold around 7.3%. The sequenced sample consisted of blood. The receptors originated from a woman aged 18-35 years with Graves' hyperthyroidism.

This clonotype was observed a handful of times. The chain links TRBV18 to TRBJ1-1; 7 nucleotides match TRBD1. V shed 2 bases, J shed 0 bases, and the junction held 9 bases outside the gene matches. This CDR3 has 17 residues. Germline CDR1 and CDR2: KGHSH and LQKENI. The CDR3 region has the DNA TGTGCCAGCTCACCATGGGACAGCGTCCCCATGAACACTGAAGCTTTCTTT. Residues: CASSPWDSVPMNTEAFF. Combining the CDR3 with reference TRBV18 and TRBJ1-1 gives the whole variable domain NAGVMQNPRHLVRRRGQEARLRCSPMKGHSHVYWYRQLPEEGLKFMVYLQKENIIDESGMPKERFSAEFPKEGPSILRIQQVVRGDSAAYFCASSPWDSVPMNTEAFFGQGTRLTVV.

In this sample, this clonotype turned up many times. The CDR3 protein is CSARDHAYEQYF. The CDR3, as DNA: TGCAGTGCTAGAGATCATGCGTACGAGCAGTACTTC. The chain uses TRBV20-1 and TRBJ2-7; D gene ambiguous. CDR1 and CDR2 from the germline V gene are DFQATT and SNEGSKA (reference sequence). CDR3 length: 12 amino acids. Between the trimmed V and J ends, which lost 0 bases and 4 bases, there was a span of 7 bases.

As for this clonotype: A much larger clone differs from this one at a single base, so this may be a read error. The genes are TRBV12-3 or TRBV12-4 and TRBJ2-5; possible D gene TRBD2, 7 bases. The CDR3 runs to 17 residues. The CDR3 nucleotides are TGTGCCAGCAGTTTAGATGGAAATGGGGGGGCCCAAGAGGCCCAGTACTTC. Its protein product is CASSLDGNGGAQEAQYF.

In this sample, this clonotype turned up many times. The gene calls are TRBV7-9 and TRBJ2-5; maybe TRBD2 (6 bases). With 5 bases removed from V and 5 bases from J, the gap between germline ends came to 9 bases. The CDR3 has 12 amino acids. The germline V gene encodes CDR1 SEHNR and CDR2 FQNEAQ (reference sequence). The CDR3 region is CASSTSFETQYF. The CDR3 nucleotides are TGTGCCAGCAGCACTAGCTTTGAGACCCAGTACTTC.

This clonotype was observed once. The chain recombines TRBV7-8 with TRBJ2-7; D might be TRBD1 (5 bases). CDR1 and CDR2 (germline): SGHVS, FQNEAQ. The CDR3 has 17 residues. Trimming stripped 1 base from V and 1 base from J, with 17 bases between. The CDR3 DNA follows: TGTGCCAGCAGCTTAGGGGTGATTCAGGGTTTATCCTACGAGCAGTACTTC. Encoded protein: CASSLGVIQGLSYEQYF.

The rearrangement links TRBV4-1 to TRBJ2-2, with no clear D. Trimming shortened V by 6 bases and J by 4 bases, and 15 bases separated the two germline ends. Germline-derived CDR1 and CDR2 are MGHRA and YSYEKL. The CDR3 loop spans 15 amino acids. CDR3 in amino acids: CASSLGWPSTGELFF. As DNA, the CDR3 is TGCGCCAGCAGTCTGGGGTGGCCGAGCACCGGGGAGCTGTTTTTT.

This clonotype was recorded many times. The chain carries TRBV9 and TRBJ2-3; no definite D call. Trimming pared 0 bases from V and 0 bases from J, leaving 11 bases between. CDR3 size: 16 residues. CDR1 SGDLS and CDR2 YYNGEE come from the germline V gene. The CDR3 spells CASSVGSRLSTDTQYF. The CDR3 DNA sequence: TGTGCCAGCAGCGTAGGGTCCCGTCTTAGCACAGATACGCAGTATTTT.

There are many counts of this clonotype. CDR3 protein: CASSLAGVFPDTQYF. The CDR3 DNA sequence: TGCGCCAGCAGCTTGGCCGGGGTCTTCCCAGATACGCAGTATTTT. The chain carries TRBV5-1 and TRBJ2-3; the D gene is possibly TRBD2 (5 bases). V lost 0 bases to trimming and J lost 4 bases, with 12 bases between them. CDR1 is SGHRS and CDR2 is YFSETQ in the germline V gene. The CDR3 has 15 residues.

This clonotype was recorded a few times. CDR3 amino acids: CASSPPPGTGGNYGYTF. As DNA, the CDR3 is TGCGCCAGCAGCCCCCCCCCCGGGACAGGGGGCAACTATGGCTACACCTTC. The chain employs TRBV5-1 and TRBJ1-2, with 12 bases fitting TRBD1. The CDR3 contains 17 residues. CDR1 SGHRS and CDR2 YFSETQ come from the germline V gene. V was clipped by 4 bases and J by 2 bases; unmatched bases: 9.

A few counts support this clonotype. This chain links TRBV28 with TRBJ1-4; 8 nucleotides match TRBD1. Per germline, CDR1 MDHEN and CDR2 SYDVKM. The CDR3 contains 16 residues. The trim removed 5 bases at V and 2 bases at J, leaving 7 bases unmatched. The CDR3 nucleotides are TGTGCCAGCAGTCGGACAGGGAGGAACACTAATGAAAAACTGTTTTTT. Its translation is CASSRTGRNTNEKLFF.

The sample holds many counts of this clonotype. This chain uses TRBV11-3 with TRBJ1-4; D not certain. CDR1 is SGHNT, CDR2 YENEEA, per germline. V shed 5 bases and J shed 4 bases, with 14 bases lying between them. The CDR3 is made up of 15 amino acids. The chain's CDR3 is CASSLSAAINEKLFF. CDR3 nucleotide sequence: TGTGCCAGCAGCCTATCGGCGGCTATTAATGAAAAACTGTTTTTT.

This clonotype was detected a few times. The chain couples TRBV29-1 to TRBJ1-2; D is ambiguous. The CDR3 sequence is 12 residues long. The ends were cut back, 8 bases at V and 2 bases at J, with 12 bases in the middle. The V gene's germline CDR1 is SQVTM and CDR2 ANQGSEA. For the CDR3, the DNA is TGCAGCATTTCAGAGGGAAACTATGGCTACACCTTC. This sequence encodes CSISEGNYGYTF.

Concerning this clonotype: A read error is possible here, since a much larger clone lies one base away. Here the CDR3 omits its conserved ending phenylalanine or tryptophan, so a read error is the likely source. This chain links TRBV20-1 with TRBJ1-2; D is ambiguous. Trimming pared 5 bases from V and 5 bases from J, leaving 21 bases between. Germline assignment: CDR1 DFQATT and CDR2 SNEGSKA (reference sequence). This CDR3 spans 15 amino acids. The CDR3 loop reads CSAWGEIGRQYGYTL. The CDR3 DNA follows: TGCAGTGCTTGGGGTGAGATAGGACGCCAATATGGCTACACCCTC.

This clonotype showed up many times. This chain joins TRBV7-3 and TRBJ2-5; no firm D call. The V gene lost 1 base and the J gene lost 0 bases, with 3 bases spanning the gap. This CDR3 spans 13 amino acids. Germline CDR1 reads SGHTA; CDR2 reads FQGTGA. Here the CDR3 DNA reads TGTGCCAGCAGCTTAAACCACCAAGAGACCCAGTACTTC. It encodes CASSLNHQETQYF.

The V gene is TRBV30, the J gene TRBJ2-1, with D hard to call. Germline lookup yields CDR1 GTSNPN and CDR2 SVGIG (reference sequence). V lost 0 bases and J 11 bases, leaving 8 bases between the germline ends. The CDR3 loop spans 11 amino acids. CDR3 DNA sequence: TGTGCCTGGAGTGTCGCGCAGAAGCAGTTCTTC. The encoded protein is CAWSVAQKQFF.

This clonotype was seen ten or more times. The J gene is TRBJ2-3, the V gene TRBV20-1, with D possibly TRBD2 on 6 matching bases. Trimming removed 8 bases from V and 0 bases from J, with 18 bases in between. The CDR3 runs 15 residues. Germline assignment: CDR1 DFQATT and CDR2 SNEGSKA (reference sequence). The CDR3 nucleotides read TGCAGTCACCTAATCGGCGGGGCTAGCACAGATACGCAGTATTTT. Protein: CSHLIGGASTDTQYF.

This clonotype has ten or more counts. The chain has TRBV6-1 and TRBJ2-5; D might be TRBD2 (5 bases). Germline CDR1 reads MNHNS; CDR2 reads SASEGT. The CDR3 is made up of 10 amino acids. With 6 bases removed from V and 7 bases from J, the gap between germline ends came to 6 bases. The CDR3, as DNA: TGTGCCAGCAGGGAGGTGACCCAGTACTTC. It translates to CASREVTQYF.

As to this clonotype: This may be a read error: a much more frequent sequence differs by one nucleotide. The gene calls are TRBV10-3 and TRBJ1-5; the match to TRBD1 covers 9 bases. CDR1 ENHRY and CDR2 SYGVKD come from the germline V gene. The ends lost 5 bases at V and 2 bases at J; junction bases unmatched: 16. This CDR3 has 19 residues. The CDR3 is CAISYGRDRDVIGNQPQHF. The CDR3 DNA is TGTGCCATCAGTTACGGGCGGGACAGGGACGTTATAGGCAATCAGCCCCAGCATTTT.

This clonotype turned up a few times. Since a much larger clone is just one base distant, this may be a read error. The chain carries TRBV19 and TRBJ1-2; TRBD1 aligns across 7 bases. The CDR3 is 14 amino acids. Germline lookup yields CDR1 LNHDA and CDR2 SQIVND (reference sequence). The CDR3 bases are TGTGCCAGTACCCCGTTGCAGGGGGGTTATGGCTACGCCTTC. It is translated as CASTPLQGGYGYAF.

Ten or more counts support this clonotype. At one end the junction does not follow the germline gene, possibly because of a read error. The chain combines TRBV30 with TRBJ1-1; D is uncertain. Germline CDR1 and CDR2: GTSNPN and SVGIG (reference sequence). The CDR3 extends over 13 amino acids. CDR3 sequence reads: CAWSPHLNIEAFF. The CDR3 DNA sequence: TGTGCCTGGAGCCCACACCTGAACATTGAAGCTTTCTTT. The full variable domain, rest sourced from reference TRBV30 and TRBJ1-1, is SQTIHQWPATLVQPVGSPLSLECTVEGTSNPNLYWYRQAAGRGLQLLFYSVGIGQISSEVPQNLSASRPQDRQFILSSKKLLLSDSGFYLCAWSPHLNIEAFFGQGTRLTVV.

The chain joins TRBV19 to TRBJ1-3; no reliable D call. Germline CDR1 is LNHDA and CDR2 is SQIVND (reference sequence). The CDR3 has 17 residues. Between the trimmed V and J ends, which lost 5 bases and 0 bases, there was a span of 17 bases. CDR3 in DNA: TGTGCCAGTAGTTTCCGGACGGTGACGTTCTCTGGAAACACCATATATTTT. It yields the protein CASSFRTVTFSGNTIYF.

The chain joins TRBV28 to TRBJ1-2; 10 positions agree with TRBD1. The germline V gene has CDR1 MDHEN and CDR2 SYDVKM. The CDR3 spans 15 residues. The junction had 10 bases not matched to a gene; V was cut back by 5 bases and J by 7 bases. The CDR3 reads CASSTTGGSKGGYTF. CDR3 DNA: TGTGCCAGCAGTACGACAGGGGGCTCGAAGGGTGGCTACACCTTC.

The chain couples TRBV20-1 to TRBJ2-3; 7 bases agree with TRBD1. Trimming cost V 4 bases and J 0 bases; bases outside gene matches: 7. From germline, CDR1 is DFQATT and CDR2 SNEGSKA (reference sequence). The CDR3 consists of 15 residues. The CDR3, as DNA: TGCAGTGCTATAATGGGACAGTCTAGCACAGATACGCAGTATTTT. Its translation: CSAIMGQSSTDTQYF.

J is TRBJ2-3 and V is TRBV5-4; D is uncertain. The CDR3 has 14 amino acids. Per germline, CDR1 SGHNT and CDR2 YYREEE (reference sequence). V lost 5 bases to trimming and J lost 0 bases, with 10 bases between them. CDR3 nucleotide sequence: TGTGCCAGCAGGCCTGGCTCTAGCACAGATACGCAGTATTTT. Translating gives CASRPGSSTDTQYF.

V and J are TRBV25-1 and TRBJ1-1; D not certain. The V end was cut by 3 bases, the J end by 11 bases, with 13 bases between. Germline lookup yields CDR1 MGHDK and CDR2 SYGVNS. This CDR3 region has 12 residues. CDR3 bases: TGTGCCAGCAGTGACTCAGCGGTTGGGGCTTTCTTT. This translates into CASSDSAVGAFF.

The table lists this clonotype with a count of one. The CDR3 sequence: CSARRSSGYEQYF. DNA for the CDR3: TGCAGTGCTAGAAGGAGTAGCGGCTACGAGCAGTACTTC. The rearrangement joins TRBV20-1 to TRBJ2-7, with D possibly TRBD2 on 6 matching bases. The V and J ends lost 2 bases and 3 bases respectively, with 11 bases between them. The CDR3 has 13 amino acids. CDR1 and CDR2 (germline): DFQATT, SNEGSKA (reference sequence).

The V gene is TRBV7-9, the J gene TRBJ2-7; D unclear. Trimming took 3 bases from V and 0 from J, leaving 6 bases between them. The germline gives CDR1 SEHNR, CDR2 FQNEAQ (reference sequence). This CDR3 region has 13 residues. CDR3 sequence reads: CASSFSYSYEQYF. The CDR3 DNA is TGTGCCAGCAGCTTCAGCTACTCCTACGAGCAGTACTTC.

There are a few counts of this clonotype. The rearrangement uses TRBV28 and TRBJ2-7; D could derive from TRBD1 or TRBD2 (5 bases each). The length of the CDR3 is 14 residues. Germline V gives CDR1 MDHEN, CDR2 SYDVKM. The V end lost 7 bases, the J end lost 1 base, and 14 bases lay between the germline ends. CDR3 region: CASIPGPGSYEQYF. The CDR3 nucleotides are TGTGCCAGCATCCCGGGGCCAGGGTCCTACGAGCAGTACTTC.